These 17 T cell receptor beta chains came from one sample sequenced in a study of blood T cell repertoires in COVID-19. The protocol was immunoSEQ multiplex PCR, while the TCRdb copy is restricted to in-frame clones and leaves out a portion. The sample carries roughly 100,000 clones, 70% to 90% recorded once. Sequenced input: peripheral blood. Every receptor here comes from a man in his fifties with active COVID-19.

The J gene is TRBJ1-3, the V gene TRBV19; 7 positions match TRBD1. This CDR3 has 15 amino acids. Germline V gives CDR1 LNHDA, CDR2 SQIVND (reference sequence). The J segment lost 2 bases and the V segment lost 4 bases, leaving 5 bases of the junction unmatched. CDR3 amino acids: CASSTTGAAGNTIYF. The CDR3 nucleotides read TGTGCCAGTAGTACAACAGGGGCCGCTGGAAACACCATATATTTT.

The V gene is TRBV6-2 or TRBV6-3, the J gene TRBJ1-5; 9 bases align to TRBD1. This CDR3 comprises 15 residues. Per germline, CDR1 MNHEY and CDR2 SVGEGT. V lost 2 bases and J lost 6; bases outside the gene matches: 5. Here the CDR3 reads CASSYVTGGGQPQHF. The CDR3 coding sequence is TGTGCCAGCAGTTACGTGACAGGGGGGGGTCAGCCCCAGCATTTT.

The chain has TRBV29-1 and TRBJ2-3; 10 bases agree with TRBD2. Germline CDR1 SQVTM, CDR2 ANQGSEA. The CDR3 length is 15 residues. Unmatched junction bases numbered 8, after V lost 7 bases and J lost 1 base. Here the CDR3 reads CSASSGTSGTDTQYF. CDR3 DNA sequence: TGCAGCGCATCCTCCGGGACTAGCGGCACAGATACGCAGTATTTT.

The genes are TRBV19 and TRBJ1-3; TRBD1 might be the D (5 bases). Trimming left V 2 bases short and J 4 bases short, with 9 bases between. The V gene's germline CDR1 is LNHDA and CDR2 SQIVND (reference sequence). The CDR3 spans 14 residues. CDR3: CASSIRGTGNTIYF. As DNA, the CDR3 is TGTGCCAGTAGTATACGGGGGACCGGAAACACCATATATTTT.

The CDR3 coding sequence is TGTGCCAGCAGATTTACAGGGGGCATGAACTATGGCTACACCTTC. Residues: CASRFTGGMNYGYTF. The chain combines TRBV2 with TRBJ1-2; 9 nucleotides align to TRBD1. V dropped 6 bases and J dropped 2; count of bases not matched to a gene: 7. This CDR3 is 15 amino acids long. CDR1 SNHLY and CDR2 FYNNEI come from the germline V gene.

The chain recombines TRBV19 with TRBJ2-3; 10 bases line up with TRBD2. J was trimmed by 1 base and V by 5 bases; bases with no gene match: 3. CDR1 is LNHDA, CDR2 SQIVND, per germline (reference sequence). The CDR3 extends over 15 amino acids. In nucleotides, the CDR3 is TGTGCCAGTAGTCCCGGGACTAGCGGCACAGATACGCAGTATTTT. It yields the protein CASSPGTSGTDTQYF. The full variable domain, in which reference TRBV19 and TRBJ2-3 provide the parts outside the CDR3, is DGGITQSPKYLFRKEGQNVTLSCEQNLNHDAMYWYRQDPGQGLRLIYYSQIVNDFQKGDIAEGYSVSREKKESFPLTVTSAQKNPTAFYLCASSPGTSGTDTQYFGPGTRLTVL.

This chain uses TRBV2 with TRBJ2-1, with a tentative D call TRBD2 (6 bases). Trimming took 2 bases from V and 7 from J, leaving 18 bases between them. Germline assignment: CDR1 SNHLY and CDR2 FYNNEI. The CDR3 consists of 16 residues. In DNA form, the CDR3 reads TGTGCCAGCAGTGAAATAATTGGGGGAGGTAGGAATGAGCAGTTCTTC. Translating gives CASSEIIGGGRNEQFF.

This clone occurred once. The chain combines TRBV7-8 with TRBJ2-1; D is possibly TRBD1 (6 bases). With 5 bases removed from V and 2 bases from J, the gap between germline ends came to 16 bases. Germline values: CDR1 SGHVS, CDR2 FQNEAQ. The CDR3 consists of 16 residues. CDR3 sequence: CASSPILGATYNEQFF. CDR3 DNA sequence: TGTGCCAGCAGCCCTATTTTGGGGGCAACCTACAATGAGCAGTTCTTC.

The chain links TRBV7-9 to TRBJ2-7; possibly TRBD2 for D (5 bases). Germline-derived CDR1 and CDR2 are SEHNR and FQNEAQ (reference sequence). Between the trimmed V and J ends, which lost 5 bases and 2 bases, there was a span of 13 bases. The CDR3 has 14 amino acids. The CDR3 nucleotides read TGTGCCAGCAGCCCATCCGGGGATACCTACGAGCAGTACTTC. Translated, it gives CASSPSGDTYEQYF.

The chain joins TRBV30 to TRBJ2-1; 11 bases agree with TRBD2. V lost 4 bases, J lost 8 bases, and 13 bases stayed unmatched. The CDR3 consists of 16 residues. Germline V gives CDR1 GTSNPN, CDR2 SVGIG (reference sequence). The CDR3 DNA is TGTGCCTGGACCAGGGGGCTAGCGGGGGGTAGGGATGAGCAGTTCTTC. Its protein is CAWTRGLAGGRDEQFF.

This clone was seen a single time. This chain joins TRBV30 and TRBJ1-2, with 9 bases fitting TRBD1. This CDR3 comprises 13 residues. Trimming took 4 bases from V and 7 from J; bases not matched to a gene: 7. CDR1 GTSNPN and CDR2 SVGIG come from the germline V gene (reference sequence). The CDR3 coding sequence is TGTGCCTGGAATGACAGGGGGGAAAGTGGCTACACCTTC. This translates into CAWNDRGESGYTF. The complete variable domain, with remaining parts taken from reference TRBV30 and TRBJ1-2, reads SQTIHQWPATLVQPVGSPLSLECTVEGTSNPNLYWYRQAAGRGLQLLFYSVGIGQISSEVPQNLSASRPQDRQFILSSKKLLLSDSGFYLCAWNDRGESGYTFGSGTRLTVV.

CDR3 coding DNA: TGTGCCTGGAGTGTAGGGGGAATGTGGCGCCAGCCCCAGCATTTT. As protein: CAWSVGGMWRQPQHF. This chain connects TRBV30 to TRBJ1-5, with D tentatively TRBD1 (6 bases). This CDR3 is 15 amino acids long. V dropped 0 bases and J dropped 7 bases, with 16 bases sitting between them. CDR1 and CDR2 (germline): GTSNPN, SVGIG (reference sequence).

The sample holds one count of this clone. The genes are TRBV5-4 and TRBJ2-5; D gene ambiguous. CDR3 size: 14 residues. Germline V gives CDR1 SGHNT, CDR2 YYREEE (reference sequence). The germline V and J ends were trimmed by 4 bases and 1 base, with 11 bases remaining between them. The CDR3 here is CASSRATGQETQYF. The CDR3 DNA sequence: TGTGCCAGCAGCAGAGCGACGGGCCAAGAGACCCAGTACTTC. The variable domain in full, with the rest retrieved from reference TRBV5-4 and TRBJ2-5, is ETGVTQSPTHLIKTRGQQVTLRCSSQSGHNTVSWYQQALGQGPQFIFQYYREEENGRGNFPPRFSGLQFPNYSSELNVNALELDDSALYLCASSRATGQETQYFGPGTRLLVL.

This chain joins TRBV12-3 or TRBV12-4 and TRBJ1-6; no clear D. V lost 6 bases, J lost 7 bases, and 10 bases lay in between. The CDR3 covers 13 residues. The CDR3: CASRAGRNSPLHF. The CDR3 DNA follows: TGTGCCAGCAGGGCGGGTCGAAATTCACCCCTCCACTTT.

This clone occurred a few times. This chain uses TRBV7-9 with TRBJ1-6; D is unclear. The germline V gene encodes CDR1 SEHNR and CDR2 FQNEAQ (reference sequence). The length of the CDR3 is 13 residues. V was clipped by 6 bases and J by 5 bases, with 8 bases between them. The CDR3 loop is CASRDTNNSPLHF. Here the CDR3 DNA reads TGTGCCAGCAGAGACACAAATAATTCACCCCTCCACTTT.

The chain carries TRBV30 and TRBJ1-2, with a weak D call TRBD1 (5 bases). Deletions cut 1 base from V and 4 bases from J, with 7 bases between. CDR3 length: 12 amino acids. Germline V gene lookup returns CDR1 GTSNPN and CDR2 SVGIG (reference sequence). The CDR3: CAWSGTTYGYTF. The CDR3 region has the DNA TGTGCCTGGAGTGGGACAACCTATGGCTACACCTTC. Supplemented by reference TRBV30 and TRBJ1-2, the full variable domain reads SQTIHQWPATLVQPVGSPLSLECTVEGTSNPNLYWYRQAAGRGLQLLFYSVGIGQISSEVPQNLSASRPQDRQFILSSKKLLLSDSGFYLCAWSGTTYGYTFGSGTRLTVV.

The chain recombines TRBV28 with TRBJ1-3, with a possible D match to TRBD1 (6 bases). This CDR3 comprises 13 residues. Trimming left V 5 bases short and J 7 bases short, with 12 bases between. Per the germline V gene, CDR1 is MDHEN and CDR2 is SYDVKM. CDR3 DNA: TGTGCCAGCAGTCACCACAGGGACAACACCATATATTTT. Amino acid sequence: CASSHHRDNTIYF.